This T cell receptor beta chain stems from a study of OX40 agonist ivuxolimab in advanced cancers. Profiled with immunoSEQ multiplex PCR; TCRdb holds only in-frame clones, not every one. The sample includes 70,000 to 85,000 clones, over 85% of them seen just once. This CDR3 spans 14 amino acids. V gave up 6 bases and J gave up 0 bases, with 12 bases separating them. Per germline, CDR1 SEHNR and CDR2 FQNEAQ (reference sequence). The source is an adult with an advanced solid tumor such as melanoma, head and neck, liver or kidney cancer. This chain joins TRBV7-9 and TRBJ2-7; D unresolved. Specimen: CD4+ or CD8+ T cells sorted from blood, collected in a trial of the OX40 agonist ivuxolimab. The chain's CDR3 is CASSGQALSYEQYF. The CDR3 coding sequence is TGTGCCAGCAGTGGGCAGGCCCTCTCCTACGAGCAGTACTTC.